The 27 T cell receptor beta chains listed next were all sequenced from one sample in a study of blood T cell repertoires in COVID-19 (TCRdb year 2020). The method behind the library was the immunoSEQ multiplex PCR assay. TCRdb holds this immuneACCESS table with in-frame rearrangements only. Some clones are missing; in checked studies, unresolved V genes explain under half, and the rest has no known cause. This sample is represented by about 380,000 clones; 90% of them were singletons. The top ten clones comprise around 6.3% of the sample. Sequencing was performed on peripheral blood. These receptors were collected from a man aged 18 to 30 with active or convalescent COVID-19.

The chain recombines TRBV4-3 with TRBJ2-2, with 7 nucleotides matching TRBD1. V was pared by 6 bases and J by 4 bases, with 5 bases of the junction left unmatched. Germline-derived CDR1 and CDR2 are LGHNA and YSLEER. This CDR3 comprises 14 residues. The CDR3 loop reads CASRSDRTTGELFF. The DNA for the CDR3 is TGCGCCAGCAGATCGGACAGGACCACCGGGGAGCTGTTTTTT.

The chain joins TRBV7-3 to TRBJ2-3; the match to TRBD2 covers 14 bases. This CDR3 is 17 amino acids long. Germline CDR1 reads SGHTA; CDR2 reads FQGTGA. Trimming cost V 4 bases and J 0 bases; bases outside gene matches: 3. The CDR3, as DNA: TGTGCCAGCAGCTCCGGACTAGCGGGGGGCAGCACAGATACGCAGTATTTT. Its protein product is CASSSGLAGGSTDTQYF.

The rearrangement uses TRBV7-3 and TRBJ2-5, with 7 bases that match TRBD1. The germline V gene has CDR1 SGHTA and CDR2 FQGTGA. The CDR3 covers 15 residues. V was pared by 0 bases and J by 4 bases, with 5 bases of the junction left unmatched. CDR3 protein: CASSLTGRGLETQYF. The CDR3 nucleotides are TGTGCCAGCAGCTTAACGGGTAGGGGGCTAGAGACCCAGTACTTC.

The chain links TRBV5-1 to TRBJ2-3; 8 nucleotides align to TRBD2. Germline V gene data show CDR1 as SGHRS and CDR2 as YFSETQ. The V gene end was trimmed by 0 bases and the J gene end by 2 bases; junction bases not matched to a gene: 11. CDR3 length: 18 residues. The CDR3 region has the DNA TGCGCCAGCAGCTTGGGCCTTACTAGCGGAAGTTCCACAGATACGCAGTATTTT. It yields the protein CASSLGLTSGSSTDTQYF.

This chain uses TRBV12-2 with TRBJ1-5. TRBV12-2 is a known pseudogene. The CDR3 extends over 18 amino acids. The CDR3 loop is CASRLSREDLYSNQPQHF. The CDR3 nucleotides read TGTGCAAGTCGCTTATCTCGGGAGGACCTCTATAGCAATCAGCCCCAGCATTTT.

The chain carries TRBV27 and TRBJ1-5; TRBD1 is a possible D gene (6 bases). In germline, CDR1 is MNHEY, CDR2 SMNVEV (reference sequence). V was clipped by 4 bases and J by 1 base, with 11 bases between them. The length of the CDR3 is 15 residues. The CDR3 nucleotides are TGTGCCAGCAGTTCAGGGAGGGGGAGCAATCAGCCCCAGCATTTT. Amino acids: CASSSGRGSNQPQHF.

The chain joins TRBV5-4 to TRBJ2-7, with a possible D match to TRBD1 (6 bases). Trimming took 4 bases from V and 4 from J, leaving 12 bases between them. Germline-derived CDR1 and CDR2 are SGHNT and YYREEE (reference sequence). This CDR3 has 13 residues. This CDR3 is CASSPGQKYEQYF. CDR3 bases: TGTGCCAGCAGCCCAGGACAGAAATACGAGCAGTACTTC.

The chain recombines TRBV4-3 with TRBJ2-3; the match to TRBD2 covers 12 bases. CDR3 length: 17 residues. The germline gives CDR1 LGHNA, CDR2 YSLEER. With 0 bases clipped from V and 6 bases from J, the junction kept 7 bases outside the gene matches. CDR3 loop: CASSQDGLAGTLDTQYF. CDR3 nucleotides: TGCGCCAGCAGCCAAGATGGACTAGCGGGGACCTTGGATACGCAGTATTTT.

Only one count was recorded for this clone. The rearrangement joins TRBV12-3 or TRBV12-4 to TRBJ2-1; perhaps TRBD2 as D (6 bases). The ends were cut back, 7 bases at V and 6 bases at J, with 13 bases in the middle. This CDR3 comprises 13 residues. The chain's CDR3 is CASTPRGGNEQFF. The CDR3 region has the DNA TGTGCCAGCACCCCAAGGGGAGGCAATGAGCAGTTCTTC.

The CDR3, as DNA: TGCGCCAGCAGCTTGCCGCAGGCTGAAGCTTTCTTT. It translates to CASSLPQAEAFF. This chain uses TRBV5-1 with TRBJ1-1; D is unclear. The V end lost 1 base, the J end lost 6 bases, and 7 bases lay between the germline ends. In germline, CDR1 is SGHRS, CDR2 YFSETQ. This CDR3 contains 12 residues.

This clone was picked up a small number of times. The sample holds other DNA sequences that translate to the same CDR3. The chain recombines TRBV20-1 with TRBJ1-6; unclear D gene. CDR3 length: 11 amino acids. Looked up from germline, CDR1 is DFQATT and CDR2 is SNEGSKA (reference sequence). The V end was cut by 5 bases, the J end by 7 bases, with 6 bases between. In DNA form, the CDR3 reads TGCAGTGCTGGCTCCAATTCACCCCTCCACTTT. Its translation is CSAGSNSPLHF.

This chain connects TRBV14 to TRBJ1-3; 7 nucleotides match TRBD1. From germline, CDR1 is SGHDN and CDR2 FVKESK. The CDR3 contains 14 residues. V lost 4 bases, J lost 0 bases, and 0 bases stayed unmatched. CDR3 sequence reads: CASSRDSSGNTIYF. The CDR3 DNA follows: TGTGCCAGCAGCCGGGACAGCTCTGGAAACACCATATATTTT. Full variable domain (rest looked up from reference TRBV14 and TRBJ1-3): EAGVTQFPSHSVIEKGQTVTLRCDPISGHDNLYWYRRVMGKEIKFLLHFVKESKQDESGMPNNRFLAERTGGTYSTLKVQPAELEDSGVYFCASSRDSSGNTIYFGEGSWLTVV.

The chain is built from TRBV6-5 and TRBJ2-1, with a weak D call TRBD1 (5 bases). V lost 6 bases to trimming and J lost 4 bases, with 7 bases between them. The CDR3 extends over 12 amino acids. The V gene's germline CDR1 is MNHEY and CDR2 SVGAGI. DNA of the CDR3: TGTGCCAGCAGAACAGGTTACAATGAGCAGTTCTTC. Translation: CASRTGYNEQFF.

The chain has TRBV21-1 and TRBJ1-2; TRBD1, as called in the table, went unchecked against the DNA. TRBV21-1 is classified as a pseudogene. The CDR3 runs to 13 residues. The CDR3 nucleotides read TGTGCCAGCAGCCGGCGACAGGGATATGGCTACACCTTC. It specifies CASSRRQGYGYTF.

This chain uses TRBV7-9 with TRBJ1-5; possibly TRBD1 for D (5 bases). This CDR3 comprises 12 residues. Germline lookup yields CDR1 SEHNR and CDR2 FQNEAQ (reference sequence). Trimming cost V 7 bases and J 6 bases, with 10 bases left between them. The CDR3 bases are TGTGCCAGCAAACAGGACGGTCAGCCCCAGCATTTT. This sequence encodes CASKQDGQPQHF. The entire variable domain, with the rest obtained from reference TRBV7-9 and TRBJ1-5, is as follows: DTGVSQNPRHKITKRGQNVTFRCDPISEHNRLYWYRQTLGQGPEFLTYFQNEAQLEKSRLLSDRFSAERPKGSFSTLEIQRTEQGDSAMYLCASKQDGQPQHFGDGTRLSIL.

The V and J genes are TRBV11-3 and TRBJ2-1, with TRBD2 matching 9 bases. The trim removed 4 bases at V and 0 bases at J, leaving 4 bases unmatched. From germline, CDR1 is SGHNT and CDR2 YENEEA. CDR3 length: 16 amino acids. CDR3 in amino acids: CASSWGSGSSYNEQFF. CDR3 DNA: TGTGCCAGCAGCTGGGGTAGCGGGAGCTCCTACAATGAGCAGTTCTTC. Full variable domain (outside the CDR3, taken from reference TRBV11-3 and TRBJ2-1): EAGVVQSPRYKIIEKKQPVAFWCNPISGHNTLYWYLQNLGQGPELLIRYENEEAVDDSQLPKDRFSAERLKGVDSTLKIQPAELGDSAVYLCASSWGSGSSYNEQFFGPGTRLTVL.

This chain connects TRBV4-1 to TRBJ1-1; D call uncertain. The CDR3 extends over 13 amino acids. Germline CDR1 reads MGHRA; CDR2 reads YSYEKL. V was clipped by 0 bases and J by 4 bases, with 6 bases between them. The CDR3 nucleotides read TGCGCCAGCAGCCAAGATAGCGGCACTGAAGCTTTCTTT. Residues: CASSQDSGTEAFF.

The chain is built from TRBV19 and TRBJ1-2; D gene ambiguous. V was trimmed by 10 bases and J by 4 bases, leaving 10 bases between them. This CDR3 is 11 amino acids long. Germline CDR1 and CDR2: LNHDA and SQIVND (reference sequence). CDR3 amino acids: CATGGGYGYTF. The CDR3 nucleotides are TGTGCCACGGGAGGAGGCTATGGCTACACCTTC.

This rearrangement joins TRBV7-8 to TRBJ2-5; TRBD1 matches 8 bases. The germline CDR1 and CDR2 sequences are SGHVS and FQNEAQ. The ends lost 5 bases at V and 3 bases at J; junction bases unmatched: 2. This CDR3 comprises 13 residues. CDR3 region: CASSQDREETQYF. The CDR3 nucleotides are TGTGCCAGCAGCCAGGACAGGGAAGAGACCCAGTACTTC.

V gene TRBV5-1 combines with J gene TRBJ2-7; the match to TRBD2 covers 7 bases. With 2 bases clipped from V and 4 bases from J, the junction kept 6 bases outside the gene matches. The germline gives CDR1 SGHRS, CDR2 YFSETQ. This CDR3 is 14 amino acids long. The CDR3 region has the DNA TGCGCCAGCAGCTTAGCGGGACGCGAGTACGAGCAGTACTTC. It encodes CASSLAGREYEQYF. Combining the CDR3 with reference TRBV5-1 and TRBJ2-7 gives the whole variable domain KAGVTQTPRYLIKTRGQQVTLSCSPISGHRSVSWYQQTPGQGLQFLFEYFSETQRNKGNFPGRFSGRQFSNSRSEMNVSTLELGDSALYLCASSLAGREYEQYFGPGTRLTVT.

A single count supports this clone. V is TRBV5-1 and J is TRBJ1-1; possible D gene TRBD1, 5 bases. The CDR3 consists of 14 residues. Per the germline V gene, CDR1 is SGHRS and CDR2 is YFSETQ. Trimming left V 1 base short and J 4 bases short, with 11 bases between. The CDR3: CASSLPQGSTEAFF. The CDR3 DNA is TGCGCCAGCAGCTTGCCCCAGGGCAGCACTGAAGCTTTCTTT.

The chain combines TRBV7-9 with TRBJ2-5; D not resolved. This CDR3 spans 15 amino acids. V lost 2 bases and J 5 bases, leaving 15 bases between the germline ends. The germline gives CDR1 SEHNR, CDR2 FQNEAQ (reference sequence). CDR3 DNA: TGTGCCAGCAGCTTATATGGTGGCCCCACGGAGACCCAGTACTTC. Its translation: CASSLYGGPTETQYF. The variable domain in full, with the rest retrieved from reference TRBV7-9 and TRBJ2-5, is DTGVSQNPRHKITKRGQNVTFRCDPISEHNRLYWYRQTLGQGPEFLTYFQNEAQLEKSRLLSDRFSAERPKGSFSTLEIQRTEQGDSAMYLCASSLYGGPTETQYFGPGTRLLVL.

The rearrangement joins TRBV27 to TRBJ2-7; D perhaps matches TRBD2 (5 bases). The CDR3 covers 14 residues. Germline assignment: CDR1 MNHEY and CDR2 SMNVEV (reference sequence). V was cut by 2 bases and J by 4 bases, with 12 bases left in between. The CDR3 DNA reads TGTGCCAGCAGTTTAACGGGCCGGGGTTACGAGCAGTACTTC. This gives the protein CASSLTGRGYEQYF.

The J gene is TRBJ2-7, the V gene TRBV30; 7 positions agree with TRBD1. V lost 3 bases, J lost 0 bases, and 5 bases stayed unmatched. Germline-derived CDR1 and CDR2 are GTSNPN and SVGIG (reference sequence). This CDR3 is built from 14 residues. This chain's CDR3 is CAWRKGQNSYEQYF. In DNA form, the CDR3 reads TGTGCCTGGAGAAAGGGACAGAACTCCTACGAGCAGTACTTC.

The CDR3 is CASSSGLAATYEQYF. The CDR3 region has the DNA TGTGCCAGCAGCAGTGGACTAGCGGCTACCTACGAGCAGTACTTC. This rearrangement joins TRBV6-2 or TRBV6-3 to TRBJ2-7; 10 nucleotides line up with TRBD2. The CDR3 totals 15 residues. J lost 2 bases, V lost 6 bases, and 7 bases had no gene match. In germline, CDR1 is MNHEY, CDR2 SVGEGT.

The rearrangement joins TRBV11-2 to TRBJ2-5, with D maybe TRBD1 (6 bases). The CDR3 runs to 14 residues. CDR1 is SGHAT and CDR2 is FQNNGV in the germline V gene. Trimming stripped 5 bases from V and 1 base from J, with 11 bases between. The CDR3 DNA reads TGTGCCAGCAGCCCCGAAGGGGGCCAAGAGACCCAGTACTTC. Its translation: CASSPEGGQETQYF.

DNA of the CDR3: TGTGCCAGTAGTTTAAAGGGGGTACCCTCCTACGAGCAGTACTTC. This gives the protein CASSLKGVPSYEQYF. The J gene is TRBJ2-7, the V gene TRBV19; possibly TRBD1 for D (6 bases). The germline CDR1 and CDR2 sequences are LNHDA and SQIVND (reference sequence). The CDR3 totals 15 residues. Trimming took 5 bases from V and 0 from J, leaving 14 bases between them.